The 24 T cell receptor beta chains in this list originate from one sample, sequenced in a study of blood T cell repertoires in COVID-19 (dated by TCRdb to 2018 to 2021). Libraries were built with the immunoSEQ multiplex PCR assay. Sourced from immuneACCESS, this table was stored by TCRdb with only in-frame sequences that have V and J called. A share of the clones is absent; for the studies checked, an unresolved V gene accounts for under half, and the remainder has no known explanation. Here the sample has 150,000 to 250,000 clones; roughly nine tenths occur a single time. The ten largest clones capture 2% to 2.5% of the sample. Sequencing was performed on PBMCs or T cells enriched from blood (not recorded which). The receptors here all came from a woman aged 25-40 years who had recovered from COVID-19.

This clone came up once. The V call is TRBV19, the J call TRBJ1-1, with D perhaps TRBD1 (6 bases). V was shortened by 4 bases and J by 4 bases, with 10 bases between the two germline ends. Germline CDR1 reads LNHDA; CDR2 reads SQIVND (reference sequence). The CDR3 runs 13 residues. CDR3 in DNA: TGTGCCAGTAGTAGGGAGGGGGTCACTGAAGCTTTCTTT. Its protein product is CASSREGVTEAFF.

This clone was seen more than once but under ten times. The CDR3 region is CASSTRQGYQPQHF. The CDR3 DNA is TGTGCCAGTAGTACCCGACAGGGATATCAGCCCCAGCATTTT. This rearrangement joins TRBV19 to TRBJ1-5, with 7 bases matching TRBD1. V was pared by 4 bases and J by 5 bases, with 5 bases of the junction left unmatched. Germline V gene sequence: CDR1 LNHDA, CDR2 SQIVND (reference sequence). This CDR3 is built from 14 residues.

The rearrangement uses TRBV5-1 and TRBJ2-7, with 10 bases fitting TRBD2. This CDR3 region has 16 residues. V lost 2 bases to trimming and J lost 0 bases; unmatched junction nucleotides: 5. Germline-derived CDR1 and CDR2 are SGHRS and YFSETQ. DNA of the CDR3: TGCGCCAGCAGCTTAGTTCTAGCGGGGGCCTCCTACGAGCAGTACTTC. The encoded protein is CASSLVLAGASYEQYF.

The chain links TRBV11-3 to TRBJ1-3; 9 nucleotides align to TRBD1. The trim removed 5 bases at V and 0 bases at J, leaving 8 bases unmatched. Germline V CDR1 and CDR2: SGHNT, YENEEA. The length of the CDR3 is 17 residues. CDR3 nucleotides: TGTGCCAGCAGCCTTTCCGGGACAGGGTCCTCTGGAAACACCATATATTTT. Translating it yields CASSLSGTGSSGNTIYF.

The CDR3 bases are TGTGCCAGCAGCTACCGACTAGCGAGAAACCAAGAGACCCAGTACTTC. Translating it yields CASSYRLARNQETQYF. This chain links TRBV11-1 with TRBJ2-5, with 8 bases matching TRBD2. V lost 4 bases, J lost 0 bases, and 7 bases stayed unmatched. Germline assignment: CDR1 SGHAT and CDR2 FQDESV (reference sequence). The CDR3 is 16 residues long.

This chain uses TRBV5-4 with TRBJ2-2; D may be TRBD2 (5 bases). The germline V and J ends were trimmed by 4 bases and 1 base, with 14 bases remaining between them. The V gene's germline CDR1 is SGHNT and CDR2 YYREEE (reference sequence). This CDR3 spans 16 amino acids. DNA of the CDR3: TGTGCCAGCAGCCCTGACTTAGCGCGGAACACCGGGGAGCTGTTTTTT. It translates to CASSPDLARNTGELFF.

J is TRBJ1-5 and V is TRBV7-9; D unclear. The CDR3 extends over 13 amino acids. The germline CDR1 and CDR2 sequences are SEHNR and FQNEAQ (reference sequence). V was trimmed by 2 bases and J by 5 bases, leaving 7 bases between them. DNA for the CDR3: TGTGCCAGCAGCTTAAACAGTTATCAGCCCCAGCATTTT. This codes for CASSLNSYQPQHF.

This clone was counted a single time. The chain carries TRBV27 and TRBJ2-1; D not resolved. Germline-derived CDR1 and CDR2 are MNHEY and SMNVEV (reference sequence). CDR3 size: 15 residues. V gave up 4 bases and J gave up 0 bases, with 10 bases separating them. This chain's CDR3 is CASSSSVSSYNEQFF. The DNA for the CDR3 is TGTGCCAGCAGTTCCAGCGTGAGCTCCTACAATGAGCAGTTCTTC.

The chain links TRBV7-9 to TRBJ1-2; 10 nucleotides agree with TRBD1. The V gene end was trimmed by 1 base and the J gene end by 1 base; junction bases not matched to a gene: 9. Per germline, CDR1 SEHNR and CDR2 FQNEAQ (reference sequence). CDR3 size: 18 residues. The CDR3 loop reads CASSLVWDRGQHNYGYTF. CDR3 in DNA: TGTGCCAGCAGCTTAGTCTGGGACAGGGGACAACATAACTATGGCTACACCTTC.

J is TRBJ2-2 and V is TRBV27, with no clear D. The CDR3 totals 13 residues. Germline V lookup: CDR1 MNHEY, CDR2 SMNVEV (reference sequence). The V gene lost 2 bases and the J gene lost 3 bases, with 4 bases spanning the gap. DNA for the CDR3: TGTGCCAGCAGTTTACCCTACACCGGGGAGCTGTTTTTT. This codes for CASSLPYTGELFF.

The chain combines TRBV6-6 with TRBJ2-3; D remains unclear. The CDR3 totals 15 residues. Germline V gives CDR1 MNHNY, CDR2 SVGAGI (reference sequence). Trimming shortened V by 4 bases and J by 2 bases, and 13 bases separated the two germline ends. For the CDR3, the DNA is TGTGCCAGCAGTTCCCACTCATCCGTCACAGATACGCAGTATTTT. Translating gives CASSSHSSVTDTQYF.

This clone was picked up a small number of times. The chain employs TRBV20-1 and TRBJ2-1, with D unresolved. CDR1 is DFQATT and CDR2 is SNEGSKA in the germline V gene (reference sequence). CDR3 length: 11 residues. Trimming removed 1 base at V and 8 bases at J, with 6 bases between. Here the CDR3 reads CSARVLDEQFF. The CDR3 DNA reads as TGCAGTGCTAGAGTCCTCGATGAGCAGTTCTTC.

The table lists this clone with a count of one. This chain links TRBV7-9 with TRBJ1-2; possibly TRBD1 for D (5 bases). Germline V gives CDR1 SEHNR, CDR2 FQNEAQ (reference sequence). The length of the CDR3 is 13 residues. Trimming took off 1 base at V and 5 bases at J, with 8 bases between the two ends. This CDR3 is CASSLVRDYGYTF. Written as DNA, the CDR3 is TGTGCCAGCAGCTTAGTCAGGGATTATGGCTACACCTTC.

The V gene is TRBV5-3, the J gene TRBJ1-5; D might be TRBD1 (5 bases). TRBV5-3 carries the ORF label, with uncertain function. The CDR3 contains 17 residues. V dropped 3 bases and J dropped 0 bases, with 16 bases sitting between them. The CDR3 DNA is TGTGCCAGAAGCTCCAGCGGGGACCGGAATAGCAATCAGCCCCAGCATTTT. Translating it yields CARSSSGDRNSNQPQHF.

This chain joins TRBV11-2 and TRBJ1-1; the match to TRBD1 covers 7 bases. The CDR3 runs 15 residues. V trimming: 2 bases; J trimming: 5 bases; junction bases outside the gene matches: 8. Germline CDR1 is SGHAT and CDR2 is FQNNGV. The CDR3 sequence is CASSLMVRGETEAFF. The CDR3 nucleotides are TGTGCCAGCAGCTTAATGGTCAGGGGGGAAACTGAAGCTTTCTTT.

J is TRBJ2-2 and V is TRBV15; TRBD2 is a possible D gene (5 bases). Germline V lookup: CDR1 LNHNV, CDR2 YYDKDF (reference sequence). This CDR3 is built from 14 residues. Trimming took off 1 base at V and 5 bases at J, with 8 bases between the two ends. CDR3 in DNA: TGTGCCACCAGCAGAGGGGGAGAAACCGGGGAGCTGTTTTTT. Residues: CATSRGGETGELFF.

The genes are TRBV14 and TRBJ1-3, with D perhaps TRBD1 (5 bases). CDR3 length equals 18 residues. CDR1 and CDR2 (germline): SGHDN, FVKESK. V was cut by 4 bases and J by 6 bases, with 25 bases left in between. The CDR3 nucleotides read TGTGCCAGCAGCCGGATACCAAAGGACATCCGCTCCGAAAACACCATATATTTT. Protein: CASSRIPKDIRSENTIYF.

This rearrangement joins TRBV7-2 to TRBJ2-5; TRBD1 matches 8 bases. The CDR3 has 15 amino acids. In germline, CDR1 is SGHTA, CDR2 FQGNSA. The V and J ends lost 5 bases and 1 base, in that order; junction bases with no gene match: 6. CDR3 coding DNA: TGTGCCAGCAGCGTCGACAGGGGTACCCAAGAGACCCAGTACTTC. Encoded protein: CASSVDRGTQETQYF.

The chain uses TRBV10-3 and TRBJ1-5; TRBD1 aligns across 9 bases. This CDR3 spans 15 amino acids. Per the germline V gene, CDR1 is ENHRY and CDR2 is SYGVKD. V shed 2 bases, J shed 4 bases, and the junction held 3 bases outside the gene matches. The CDR3, as DNA: TGTGCCATCAGTGAGGCCGGGACAGGGAATCAGCCCCAGCATTTT. Encoded protein: CAISEAGTGNQPQHF.

V usage is TRBV3-1 (or the pseudogene TRBV3-2) and J usage is TRBJ1-6; TRBD1 matches 7 bases. The V segment lost 1 base and the J segment 12 bases; nucleotides outside the gene matches: 6. The CDR3 is 14 amino acids. Germline V gene data show CDR1 as LGHDT and CDR2 as YNNKEL (reference sequence). CDR3 region: CASSQGGTALPLHF. CDR3 sequence (DNA): TGTGCCAGCAGCCAAGGCGGGACAGCCCTACCCCTCCACTTT.

CDR3 DNA: TGCAGCGTTGTAGTGTTCCAGGGGGCTAATGGCTACACCTTC. It is translated as CSVVVFQGANGYTF. This chain uses TRBV29-1 with TRBJ1-2, with TRBD1 matching 8 bases. The V segment lost 4 bases and the J segment 6 bases; nucleotides outside the gene matches: 10. In germline, CDR1 is SQVTM, CDR2 ANQGSEA. This CDR3 is 14 amino acids long.

The chain carries TRBV2 and TRBJ1-1; tentatively, D is TRBD1 (5 bases). This CDR3 contains 16 residues. In germline, CDR1 is SNHLY, CDR2 FYNNEI. V was cut by 6 bases and J by 4 bases, with 21 bases left in between. The CDR3 DNA is TGTGCCAGCAGGGCAGTAAGGGGCGCGGAGATCACTGAAGCTTTCTTT. As protein: CASRAVRGAEITEAFF.

The chain links TRBV18 to TRBJ1-4; weak D call: TRBD1 (5 bases). V was cut by 2 bases and J by 7 bases, with 17 bases left in between. Germline values: CDR1 KGHSH, CDR2 LQKENI. The CDR3 loop spans 16 amino acids. The DNA of the CDR3 is TGTGCCAGCTCACCAAACGCTCAGGGTGGTGGTGAAAAACTGTTTTTT. Its protein product is CASSPNAQGGGEKLFF.

The J gene is TRBJ2-2, the V gene TRBV7-2; 11 positions match TRBD1. Trimming removed 2 bases from V and 4 bases from J; junction bases left unmatched: 3. CDR1 is SGHTA, CDR2 FQGNSA, per germline. This CDR3 is 16 amino acids long. CDR3 amino acids: CASSLRTGGSTGELFF. In DNA, the CDR3 is TGTGCCAGCAGCTTACGGACAGGGGGCAGCACCGGGGAGCTGTTTTTT. The full variable domain, its missing parts supplied by reference TRBV7-2 and TRBJ2-2, is GAGVSQSPSNKVTEKGKDVELRCDPISGHTALYWYRQSLGQGLEFLIYFQGNSAPDKSGLPSDRFSAERTGGSVSTLTIQRTQQEDSAVYLCASSLRTGGSTGELFFGEGSRLTVL.